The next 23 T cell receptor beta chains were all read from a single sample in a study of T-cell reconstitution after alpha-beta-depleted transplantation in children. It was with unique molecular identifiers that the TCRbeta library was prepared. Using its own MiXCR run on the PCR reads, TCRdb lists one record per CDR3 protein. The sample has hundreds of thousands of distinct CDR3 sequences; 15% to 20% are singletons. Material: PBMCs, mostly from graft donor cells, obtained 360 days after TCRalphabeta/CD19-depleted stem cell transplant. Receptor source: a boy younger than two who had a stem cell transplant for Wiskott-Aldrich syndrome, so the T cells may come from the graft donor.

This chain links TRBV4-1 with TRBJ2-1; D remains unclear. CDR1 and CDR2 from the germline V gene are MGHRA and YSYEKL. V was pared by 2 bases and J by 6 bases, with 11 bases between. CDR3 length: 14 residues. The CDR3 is CASSQLLSVNEQFF. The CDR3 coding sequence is TGCGCCAGCAGCCAACTGCTATCAGTCAATGAGCAGTTCTTC.

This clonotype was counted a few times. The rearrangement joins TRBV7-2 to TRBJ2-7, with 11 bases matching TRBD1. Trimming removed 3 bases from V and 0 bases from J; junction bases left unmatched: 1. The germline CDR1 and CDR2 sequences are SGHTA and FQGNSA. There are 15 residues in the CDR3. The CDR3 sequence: CASSFGQGASYEQYF. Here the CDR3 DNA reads TGTGCCAGCAGCTTCGGACAGGGGGCCTCCTACGAGCAGTACTTC.

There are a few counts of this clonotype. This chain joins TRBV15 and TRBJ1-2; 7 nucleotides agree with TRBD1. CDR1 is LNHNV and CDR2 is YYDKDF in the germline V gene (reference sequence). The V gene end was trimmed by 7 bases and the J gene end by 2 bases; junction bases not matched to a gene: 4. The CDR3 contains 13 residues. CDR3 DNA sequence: TGTGCCACCACGGACAGGCCCAACTATGGCTACACCTTC. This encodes CATTDRPNYGYTF. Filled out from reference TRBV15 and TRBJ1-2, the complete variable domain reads DAMVIQNPRYQVTQFGKPVTLSCSQTLNHNVMYWYQQKSSQAPKLLFHYYDKDFNNEADTPDNFQSRRPNTSFCFLDIRSPGLGDTAMYLCATTDRPNYGYTFGSGTRLTVV.

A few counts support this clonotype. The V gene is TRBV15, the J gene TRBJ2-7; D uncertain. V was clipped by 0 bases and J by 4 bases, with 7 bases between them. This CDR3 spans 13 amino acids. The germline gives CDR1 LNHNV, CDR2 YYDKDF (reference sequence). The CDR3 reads CATSRDWSYEQYF. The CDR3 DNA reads TGTGCCACCAGCAGAGATTGGAGTTACGAGCAGTACTTC. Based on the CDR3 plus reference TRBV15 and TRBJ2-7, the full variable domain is DAMVIQNPRYQVTQFGKPVTLSCSQTLNHNVMYWYQQKSSQAPKLLFHYYDKDFNNEADTPDNFQSRRPNTSFCFLDIRSPGLGDTAMYLCATSRDWSYEQYFGPGTRLTVT.

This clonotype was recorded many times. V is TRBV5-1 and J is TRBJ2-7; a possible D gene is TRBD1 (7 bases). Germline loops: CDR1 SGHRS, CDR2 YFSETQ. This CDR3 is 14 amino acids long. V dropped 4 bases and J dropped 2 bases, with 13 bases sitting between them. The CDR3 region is CASSRQGGPYEQYF. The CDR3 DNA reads TGCGCCAGCAGCCGTCAGGGGGGTCCCTACGAGCAGTACTTC.

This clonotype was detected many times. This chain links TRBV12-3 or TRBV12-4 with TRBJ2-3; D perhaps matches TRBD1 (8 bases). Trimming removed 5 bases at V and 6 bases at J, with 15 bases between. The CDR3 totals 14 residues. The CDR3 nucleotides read TGTGCCAGCAGTCTGGACAGGGAGGGGGATACGCAGTATTTT. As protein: CASSLDREGDTQYF.

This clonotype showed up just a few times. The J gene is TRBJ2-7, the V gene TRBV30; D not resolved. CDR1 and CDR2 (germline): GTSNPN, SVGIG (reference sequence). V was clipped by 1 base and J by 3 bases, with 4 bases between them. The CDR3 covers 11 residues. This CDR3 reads CAWSGSYEQYF. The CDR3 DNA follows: TGTGCCTGGAGTGGGAGCTACGAGCAGTACTTC. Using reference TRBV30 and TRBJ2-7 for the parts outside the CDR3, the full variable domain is SQTIHQWPATLVQPVGSPLSLECTVEGTSNPNLYWYRQAAGRGLQLLFYSVGIGQISSEVPQNLSASRPQDRQFILSSKKLLLSDSGFYLCAWSGSYEQYFGPGTRLTVT.

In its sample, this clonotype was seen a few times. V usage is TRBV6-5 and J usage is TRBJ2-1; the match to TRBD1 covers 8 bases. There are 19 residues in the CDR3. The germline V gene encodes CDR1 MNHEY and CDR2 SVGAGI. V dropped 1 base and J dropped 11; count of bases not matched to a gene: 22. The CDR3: CASSYFGQGLGRPAMKQFF. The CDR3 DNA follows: TGTGCCAGCAGTTACTTTGGACAGGGCCTTGGTCGACCGGCAATGAAGCAGTTCTTC.

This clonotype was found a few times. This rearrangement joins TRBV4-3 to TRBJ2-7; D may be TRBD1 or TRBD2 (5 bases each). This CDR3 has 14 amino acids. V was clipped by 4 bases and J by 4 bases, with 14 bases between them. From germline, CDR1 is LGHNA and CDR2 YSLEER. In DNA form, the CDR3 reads TGCGCCAGCAGCCCGGGGCCCCGGGATTACGAGCAGTACTTC. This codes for CASSPGPRDYEQYF.

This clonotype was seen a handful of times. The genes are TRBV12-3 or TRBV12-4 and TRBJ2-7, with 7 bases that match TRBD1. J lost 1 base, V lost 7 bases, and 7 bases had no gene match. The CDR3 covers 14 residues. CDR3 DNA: TGTGCCAGCACGTTGTCAGGGGGTTCCTACGAGCAGTACTTC. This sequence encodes CASTLSGGSYEQYF.

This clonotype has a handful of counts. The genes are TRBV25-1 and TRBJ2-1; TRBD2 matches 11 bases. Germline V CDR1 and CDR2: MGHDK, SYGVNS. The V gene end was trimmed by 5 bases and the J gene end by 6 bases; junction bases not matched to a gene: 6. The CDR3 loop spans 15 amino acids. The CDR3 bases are TGTGCCAGCAGTAGTAGCGGGAGGGCCCTCAATGAGCAGTTCTTC. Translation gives CASSSSGRALNEQFF. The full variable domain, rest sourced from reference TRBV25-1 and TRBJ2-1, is EADIYQTPRYLVIGTGKKITLECSQTMGHDKMYWYQQDPGMELHLIHYSYGVNSTEKGDLSSESTVSRIRTEHFPLTLESARPSHTSQYLCASSSSGRALNEQFFGPGTRLTVL.

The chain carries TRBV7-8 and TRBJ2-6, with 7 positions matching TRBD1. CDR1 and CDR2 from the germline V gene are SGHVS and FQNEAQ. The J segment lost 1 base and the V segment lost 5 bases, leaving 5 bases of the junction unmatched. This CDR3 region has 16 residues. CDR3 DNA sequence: TGTGCCAGCAGCGTCACAGGGGAGTCTGGGGCCAACGTCCTGACTTTC. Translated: CASSVTGESGANVLTF.

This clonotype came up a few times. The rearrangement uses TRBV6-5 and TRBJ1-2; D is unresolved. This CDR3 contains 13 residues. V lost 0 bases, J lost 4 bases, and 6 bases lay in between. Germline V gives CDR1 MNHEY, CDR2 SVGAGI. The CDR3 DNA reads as TGTGCCAGCAGTTACTCTCGCAGCTATGGCTACACCTTC. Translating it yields CASSYSRSYGYTF.

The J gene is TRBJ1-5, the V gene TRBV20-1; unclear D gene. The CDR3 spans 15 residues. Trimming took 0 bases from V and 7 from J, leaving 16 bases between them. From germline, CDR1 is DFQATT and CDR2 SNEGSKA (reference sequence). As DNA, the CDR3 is TGCAGTGCTAGAGATCCTAACCCAGGAAGGCAGCCCCAGCATTTT. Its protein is CSARDPNPGRQPQHF.

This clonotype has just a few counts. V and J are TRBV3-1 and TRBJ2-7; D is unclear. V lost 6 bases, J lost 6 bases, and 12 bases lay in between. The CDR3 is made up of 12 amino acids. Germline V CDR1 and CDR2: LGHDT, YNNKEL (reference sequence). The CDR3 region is CASSFRTGEQYF. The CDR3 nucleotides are TGTGCCAGCAGTTTCCGGACGGGCGAGCAGTACTTC.

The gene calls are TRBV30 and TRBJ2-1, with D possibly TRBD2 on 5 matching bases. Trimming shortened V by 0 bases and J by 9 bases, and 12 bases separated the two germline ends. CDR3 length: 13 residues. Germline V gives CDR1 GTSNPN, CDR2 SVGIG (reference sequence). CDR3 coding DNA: TGTGCCTGGAGTGTACGGGTAAGCGGTGAGCAGTTCTTC. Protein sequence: CAWSVRVSGEQFF. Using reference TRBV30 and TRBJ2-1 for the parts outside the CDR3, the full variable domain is SQTIHQWPATLVQPVGSPLSLECTVEGTSNPNLYWYRQAAGRGLQLLFYSVGIGQISSEVPQNLSASRPQDRQFILSSKKLLLSDSGFYLCAWSVRVSGEQFFGPGTRLTVL.

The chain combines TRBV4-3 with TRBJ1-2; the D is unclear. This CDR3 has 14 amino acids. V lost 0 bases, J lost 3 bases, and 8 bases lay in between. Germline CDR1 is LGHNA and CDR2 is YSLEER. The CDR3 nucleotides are TGCGCCAGCAGCCAAGATATAGGTCACTATGGCTACACCTTC. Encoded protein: CASSQDIGHYGYTF.

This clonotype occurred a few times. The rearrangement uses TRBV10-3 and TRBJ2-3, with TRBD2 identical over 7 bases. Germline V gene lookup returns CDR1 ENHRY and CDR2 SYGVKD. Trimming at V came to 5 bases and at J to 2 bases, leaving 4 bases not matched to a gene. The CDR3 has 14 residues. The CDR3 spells CAISPREFTDTQYF. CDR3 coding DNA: TGTGCCATCAGTCCGCGGGAGTTCACAGATACGCAGTATTTT.

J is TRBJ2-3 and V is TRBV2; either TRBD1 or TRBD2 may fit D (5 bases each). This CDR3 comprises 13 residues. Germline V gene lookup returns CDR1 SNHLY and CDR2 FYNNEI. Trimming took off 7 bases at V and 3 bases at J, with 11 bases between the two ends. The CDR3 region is CASNRDQTDTQYF. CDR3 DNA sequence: TGTGCCAGCAACCGGGACCAAACAGATACGCAGTATTTT.

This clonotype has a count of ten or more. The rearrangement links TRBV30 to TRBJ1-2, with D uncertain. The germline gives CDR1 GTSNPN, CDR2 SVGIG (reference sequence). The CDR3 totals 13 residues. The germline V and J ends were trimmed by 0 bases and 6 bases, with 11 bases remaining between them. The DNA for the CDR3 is TGTGCCTGGAGTGTAATCCAGACAAATGGCTACACCTTC. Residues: CAWSVIQTNGYTF.

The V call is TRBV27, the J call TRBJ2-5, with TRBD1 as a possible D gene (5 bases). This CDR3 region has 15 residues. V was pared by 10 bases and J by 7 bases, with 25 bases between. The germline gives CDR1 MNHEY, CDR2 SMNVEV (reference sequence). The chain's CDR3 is CANQPPSGYRGTQYF. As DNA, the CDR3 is TGTGCCAACCAACCCCCCTCAGGGTATCGTGGGACCCAGTACTTC.

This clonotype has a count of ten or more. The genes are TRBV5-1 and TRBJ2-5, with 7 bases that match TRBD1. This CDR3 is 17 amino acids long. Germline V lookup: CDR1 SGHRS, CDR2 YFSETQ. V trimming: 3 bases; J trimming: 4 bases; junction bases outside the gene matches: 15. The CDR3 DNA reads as TGCGCCAGCAGCTCCCCGTACAGGGGAGCCGAGGGAGAGACCCAGTACTTC. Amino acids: CASSSPYRGAEGETQYF.

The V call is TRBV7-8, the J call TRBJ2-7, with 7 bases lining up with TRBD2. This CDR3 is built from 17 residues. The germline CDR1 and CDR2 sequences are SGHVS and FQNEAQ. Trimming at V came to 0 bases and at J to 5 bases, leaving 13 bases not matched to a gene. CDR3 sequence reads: CASSLAFRGVKDHEQYF. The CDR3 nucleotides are TGTGCCAGCAGCTTAGCGTTTCGGGGGGTGAAGGACCACGAGCAGTACTTC.